Listed below are T cell receptor beta chains from one sample, sequenced in a study of PD-1 blockade in classical Hodgkin lymphoma. Profiled with immunoSEQ multiplex PCR; TCRdb holds only in-frame clones, not every one. Among more than 40,000 clones listed, around three quarters were seen once. Here the sequenced sample was peripheral blood mononuclear cells (PBMCs), taken before the second cycle of nivolumab. These receptors were collected from a human donor with classical Hodgkin lymphoma. Both conserved end residues are part of each CDR3. D genes are given only for firm matches. Clone size is given for some rows only: seen once, a few or many times, or a class if the clone is expanded.

V gene,clone size,J gene,D gene,CDR3 protein,CDR3 DNA
TRBV5-6,.,TRBJ1-2,.,CASSPLAGGYTF,TGTGCCAGCAGCCCCCTCGCGGGTGGCTACACCTTC
TRBV6-6,.,TRBJ1-1,.,CASSLGGTKGTEAFF,TGTGCCAGCAGCTTAGGGGGGACAAAGGGCACTGAAGCTTTCTTT
TRBV6-6,.,TRBJ1-2,.,CASTWDGYGYTF,TGTGCCAGCACATGGGATGGCTATGGCTACACCTTC
TRBV7-8,once,TRBJ2-7,TRBD1,CASSIGTGPYEQYF,TGTGCCAGCAGCATCGGGACAGGACCCTACGAGCAGTACTTC
TRBV18,.,TRBJ1-1,TRBD1,CASSLQGESAEAFF,TGTGCCAGCTCATTACAGGGGGAGAGCGCTGAAGCTTTCTTT
TRBV28,.,TRBJ1-5,TRBD1,CASSLPQGAQHF,TGTGCCAGCAGTTTACCACAGGGGGCCCAGCATTTT
TRBV9,few,TRBJ2-3,.,CASSVGSGEGTDTQYF,TGTGCCAGCAGCGTTGGATCTGGGGAGGGCACAGATACGCAGTATTTT
TRBV9,.,TRBJ2-1,.,CASSPSGVPIGNEQFF,TGTGCCAGCAGCCCATCCGGCGTCCCGATAGGGAATGAGCAGTTCTTC
TRBV9,.,TRBJ2-3,.,CASSAQGNTDTQYF,TGTGCCAGCAGCGCCCAGGGCAACACAGATACGCAGTATTTT
TRBV6-5,.,TRBJ1-2,.,CASSYSEYGYTF,TGTGCCAGCAGTTACTCAGAATATGGCTACACCTTC
TRBV5-1,.,TRBJ2-1,TRBD2,CASRQGTSGRIEQFF,TGCGCCAGCAGACAAGGGACTAGCGGGAGAATTGAGCAGTTCTTC
TRBV7-6,.,TRBJ2-3,TRBD2,CASSLNPGTSGRVADTQYF,TGTGCCAGCAGCTTAAACCCAGGGACTAGCGGGAGGGTGGCAGATACGCAGTATTTT
TRBV18,.,TRBJ1-2,.,CASSRGQSYGYTF,TGTGCCAGCTCGCGCGGACAGTCCTATGGCTACACCTTC
TRBV4-3,.,TRBJ2-1,TRBD1,CASSQDGDSYNEQFF,TGCGCCAGCAGCCAAGATGGGGACAGCTACAATGAGCAGTTCTTC
TRBV4-3,.,TRBJ1-4,.,CASSPSLLPEKLFF,TGCGCCAGCAGCCCTTCCTTGCTGCCCGAAAAACTGTTTTTT
TRBV11-2,.,TRBJ1-2,.,CASSLSSSYGYTF,TGTGCCAGCAGCTTAAGTAGCAGCTATGGCTACACCTTC
TRBV7-9,.,TRBJ2-3,TRBD2,CASSLDGRGGPDTQYF,TGTGCCAGCAGCTTAGATGGGCGGGGGGGCCCAGATACGCAGTATTTT
TRBV7-9,.,TRBJ1-3,.,CASSFLNTIYF,TGTGCCAGCAGCTTCCTAAACACCATATATTTT
TRBV7-6,.,TRBJ2-1,.,CASSPQIGTPKGNEQFF,TGTGCCAGCAGCCCCCAAATAGGGACACCCAAAGGGAATGAGCAGTTCTTC
TRBV10-3,once,TRBJ2-6,TRBD1,CAIRAGTGLSSGANVLTF,TGTGCCATCAGGGCCGGGACAGGGTTGAGCTCTGGGGCCAACGTCCTGACTTTC
TRBV5-5,.,TRBJ2-1,.,CASTDYRDNEQFF,TGTGCCAGCACCGACTACCGGGACAATGAGCAGTTCTTC
TRBV20-1,.,TRBJ1-1,.,CSARSNTEAFF,TGCAGTGCTAGATCGAACACTGAAGCTTTCTTT
TRBV30,.,TRBJ2-7,TRBD2,CASHPGGYEQYF,TGTGCCTCCCATCCGGGGGGCTACGAGCAGTACTTC
TRBV28,.,TRBJ1-2,.,CASNEAFRYTF,TGTGCCAGCAATGAGGCATTTAGGTACACCTTC
TRBV13,.,TRBJ1-2,.,CASSFRTPVDGYTF,TGTGCCAGCAGCTTCCGCACCCCCGTAGATGGCTACACCTTC
TRBV10-3,.,TRBJ2-7,TRBD1,CAIADRDVYEQYF,TGTGCCATCGCCGACAGGGACGTCTACGAGCAGTACTTC
TRBV5-6,.,TRBJ2-1,.,CASSLGGATRLYNEQFF,TGTGCCAGCAGCTTGGGGGGCGCGACTCGCCTATACAATGAGCAGTTCTTC
TRBV5-4,.,TRBJ1-4,TRBD1,CASSLRTGGDEKLFF,TGTGCCAGCAGCTTGAGGACAGGGGGAGATGAAAAACTGTTTTTT